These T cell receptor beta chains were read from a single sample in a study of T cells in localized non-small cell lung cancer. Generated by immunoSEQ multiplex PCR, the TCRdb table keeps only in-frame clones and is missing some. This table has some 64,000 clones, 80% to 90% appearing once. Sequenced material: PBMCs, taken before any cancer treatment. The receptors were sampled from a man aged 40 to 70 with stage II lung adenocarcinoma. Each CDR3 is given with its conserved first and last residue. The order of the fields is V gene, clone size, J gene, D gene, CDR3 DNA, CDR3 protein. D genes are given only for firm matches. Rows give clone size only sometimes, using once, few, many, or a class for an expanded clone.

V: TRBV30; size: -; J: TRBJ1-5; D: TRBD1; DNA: TGTGCCTGGAGGGGACAGGGGAATCAGCCCCAGCATTTT; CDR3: CAWRGQGNQPQHF
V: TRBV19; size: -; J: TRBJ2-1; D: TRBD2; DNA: TGTGCCAGTAGTTCCCGACTAGCGGGTGTGAACAATGAGCAGTTCTTC; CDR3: CASSSRLAGVNNEQFF
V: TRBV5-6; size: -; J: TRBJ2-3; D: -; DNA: TGTGCCAGCAGCTTTCCAGGGAGTACAGATACGCAGTATTTT; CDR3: CASSFPGSTDTQYF
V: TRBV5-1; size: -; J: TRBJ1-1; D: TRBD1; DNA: TGCGCCAGCAGCCCGTCCGGGACAGTTTACTGGAACACTGAAGCTTTCTTT; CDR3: CASSPSGTVYWNTEAFF
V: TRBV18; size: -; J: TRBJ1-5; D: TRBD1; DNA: TGTGCCAGCTCACCGACCGGGACAGGGGGAAATCAGCCCCAGCATTTT; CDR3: CASSPTGTGGNQPQHF
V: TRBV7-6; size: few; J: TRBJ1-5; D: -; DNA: TGTGCCAGCAGCTTCGGGGATAGGGGCAATCAGCCCCAGCATTTT; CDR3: CASSFGDRGNQPQHF
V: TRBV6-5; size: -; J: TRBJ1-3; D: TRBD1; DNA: TGTGCCAGCAGTTACTCCGCAGGGGGAGGAAACACCATATATTTT; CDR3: CASSYSAGGGNTIYF
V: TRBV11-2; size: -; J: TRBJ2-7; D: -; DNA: TGTGCCAGCAGCTTAGTACCCCCCGCACGCTACAGCTCCTACGAGCAGTACTTC; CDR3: CASSLVPPARYSSYEQYF
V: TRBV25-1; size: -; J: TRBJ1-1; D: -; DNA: TGTGCCAGCATAGCAGGGAACACTGAAGCTTTCTTT; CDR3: CASIAGNTEAFF
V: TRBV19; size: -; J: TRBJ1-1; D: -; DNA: TGTGCCAGTACCCTCCTCGGGAACACTGAAGCTTTCTTT; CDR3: CASTLLGNTEAFF
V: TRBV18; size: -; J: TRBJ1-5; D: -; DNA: TGTGCCAGCTCACAGGGATATAGCAATCAGCCCCAGCATTTT; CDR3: CASSQGYSNQPQHF
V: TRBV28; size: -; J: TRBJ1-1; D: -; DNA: TGTGCCGGTAAGACAGGTCCAATGAACACTGAAGCTTTCTTT; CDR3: CAGKTGPMNTEAFF
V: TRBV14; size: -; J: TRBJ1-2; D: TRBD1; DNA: TGTGCCAGCAGCGTTCGGGACAGGGACGGCTACACCTTC; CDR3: CASSVRDRDGYTF
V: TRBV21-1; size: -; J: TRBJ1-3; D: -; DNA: TGTGCCAGCAGCAAAGCCCTAAGACAGCGGAGCACCATATATTTT; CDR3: CASSKALRQRSTIYF
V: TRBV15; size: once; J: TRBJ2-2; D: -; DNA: TGTGCCACCAGCATCCCGTTGATGGGGGGCGAGCAGCTGTTTTTT; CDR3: CATSIPLMGGEQLFF
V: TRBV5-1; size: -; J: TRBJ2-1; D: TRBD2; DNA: TGCGCCAGCAGCCTCCTCAGCGGGAGGGCCAGGAATGAGCAGTTCTTC; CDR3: CASSLLSGRARNEQFF
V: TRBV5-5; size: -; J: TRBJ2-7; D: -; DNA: TGTGCCAGCAGCCCACGGGTCCTCTCCTACGAGCAGTACTTC; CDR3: CASSPRVLSYEQYF
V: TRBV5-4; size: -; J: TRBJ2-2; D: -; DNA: TGTGCCAGCAGCCCTATAGGGGGGTTGAACACCGGGGAGCTGTTTTTT; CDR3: CASSPIGGLNTGELFF
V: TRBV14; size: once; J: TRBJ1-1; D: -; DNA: TGTGCCAGCAGCTTAGGGGTTGTCACTGAAGCTTTCTTT; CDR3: CASSLGVVTEAFF
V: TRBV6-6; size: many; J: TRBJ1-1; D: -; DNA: TGTGCCAGCACTCAACAGGGTGACACTGAAGCTTTCTTT; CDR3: CASTQQGDTEAFF
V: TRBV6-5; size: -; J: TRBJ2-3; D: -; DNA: TGTGCCAGCAGGACCATAGGGGCAGATACGCAGTATTTT; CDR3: CASRTIGADTQYF
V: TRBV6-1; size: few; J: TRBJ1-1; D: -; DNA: TGTGCCAGCAGTGGCCGGGGAACCGACACTGAAGCTTTCTTT; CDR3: CASSGRGTDTEAFF
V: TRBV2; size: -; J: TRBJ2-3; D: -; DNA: TGTGCCAGCAGTGCGAGGGCAGAAAGGGAAGATACGCAGTATTTT; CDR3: CASSARAEREDTQYF
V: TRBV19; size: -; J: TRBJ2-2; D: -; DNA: TGTGCCAGTAGACTCACACTAGAGACCGGGGAGCTGTTTTTT; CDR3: CASRLTLETGELFF
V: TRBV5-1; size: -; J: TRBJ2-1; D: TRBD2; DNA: TGCGCCAGCAGCTCCCAGGGGACTAGCGGGAGGGCCGCGACCTACAATGAGCAGTTCTTC; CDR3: CASSSQGTSGRAATYNEQFF
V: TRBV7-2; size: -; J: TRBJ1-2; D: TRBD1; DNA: TGTGCCAGCAGCTTAAATGGCCAGACAGGGGTTTTTGGCTACACCTTC; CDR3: CASSLNGQTGVFGYTF
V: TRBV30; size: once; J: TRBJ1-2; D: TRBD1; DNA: TGTGCCTTCCAGGGGGATCCATATGGCTACACCTTC; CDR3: CAFQGDPYGYTF
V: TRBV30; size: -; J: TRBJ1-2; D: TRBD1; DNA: TGTGCCGGACGGCAGGGGGATAGTGGCTACACCTTC; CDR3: CAGRQGDSGYTF
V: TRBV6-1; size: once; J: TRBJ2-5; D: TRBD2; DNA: TGTGCCAGCAGTGAGGGTAGCGGGAGGGCGCAGACCCAGTACTTC; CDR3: CASSEGSGRAQTQYF
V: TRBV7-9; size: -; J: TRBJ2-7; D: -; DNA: TGTGCCAGCAGCTTAGGGCGGGTCCCCTACGAGCAGTACTTC; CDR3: CASSLGRVPYEQYF
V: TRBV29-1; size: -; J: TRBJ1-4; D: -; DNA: TGCAGCGTTCGGATCTCGGAAAAACTGTTTTTT; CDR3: CSVRISEKLFF
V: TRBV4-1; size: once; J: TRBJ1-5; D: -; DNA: TGCGCCAGCAGCCAACGAGGGGAAGGGCAGCCCCAGCATTTT; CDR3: CASSQRGEGQPQHF
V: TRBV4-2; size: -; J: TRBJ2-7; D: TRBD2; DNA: TGTGCCAGCAGCTCGGGGACTAGCGGGGGCTCCTACGAGCAGTACTTC; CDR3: CASSSGTSGGSYEQYF
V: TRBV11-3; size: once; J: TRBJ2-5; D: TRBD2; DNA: TGTGCCAGCAGCCAGACTAGCGGTGAGACCCAGTACTTC; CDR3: CASSQTSGETQYF
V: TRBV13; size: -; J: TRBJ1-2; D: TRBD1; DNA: TGTGCCAGCAGTTTAGCGGGGGACAGGGTAGCTAACTATGGCTACACCTTC; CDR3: CASSLAGDRVANYGYTF
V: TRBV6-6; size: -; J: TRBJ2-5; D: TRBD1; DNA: TGTGCCACCGTGGGGACAGGGGGACAAGAGACCCAGTACTTC; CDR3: CATVGTGGQETQYF
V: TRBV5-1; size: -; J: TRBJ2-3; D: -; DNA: TGCGCCAGCAGTCCCCCACTAGATGGGGTCGATACGCAGTATTTT; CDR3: CASSPPLDGVDTQYF
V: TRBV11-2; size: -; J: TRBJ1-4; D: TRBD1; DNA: TGTGCCAGCAGCTTGTTCGGGACAGGGAATGAAAAACTGTTTTTT; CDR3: CASSLFGTGNEKLFF
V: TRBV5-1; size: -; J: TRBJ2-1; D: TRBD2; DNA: TGCGCCAGCAGGTCCGGGACTAGCGGGAGCTCTGAGCAGTTCTTC; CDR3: CASRSGTSGSSEQFF
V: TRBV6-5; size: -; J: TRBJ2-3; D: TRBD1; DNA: TGTGCCAGCAGTTACAGCGCCGGGACAGGGGAAGATACGCAGTATTTT; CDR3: CASSYSAGTGEDTQYF
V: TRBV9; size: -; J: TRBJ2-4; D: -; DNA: TGTGCCAGCAGCGTAGATCCAGTCGGAGCCAAAAACATTCAGTACTTC; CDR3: CASSVDPVGAKNIQYF
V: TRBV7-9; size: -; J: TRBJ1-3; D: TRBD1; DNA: TGTGCCAGCCGGAGGGAGGGGGCCTCCGGAAACACCATATATTTT; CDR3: CASRREGASGNTIYF
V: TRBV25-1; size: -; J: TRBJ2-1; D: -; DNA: TGTGCCAGCTCCCGCCGGTTGAACAATGAGCAGTTCTTC; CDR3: CASSRRLNNEQFF
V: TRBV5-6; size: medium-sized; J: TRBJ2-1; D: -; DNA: TGTGCCAGCAGCCGTCGGGGGGAGCAGTTCTTC; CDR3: CASSRRGEQFF
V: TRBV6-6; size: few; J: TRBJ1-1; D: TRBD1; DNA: TGTGCCAGCAGATCCAGGGGGCACACTGAAGCTTTCTTT; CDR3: CASRSRGHTEAFF
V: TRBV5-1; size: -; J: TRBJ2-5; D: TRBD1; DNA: TGCGCCAGCAGCCGAGGGACAGCCCTCCAAGAGACCCAGTACTTC; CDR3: CASSRGTALQETQYF
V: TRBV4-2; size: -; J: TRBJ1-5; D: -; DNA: TGTGCCAGCAGCCAAGATCGAAGCAATCAGCCCCAGCATTTT; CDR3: CASSQDRSNQPQHF
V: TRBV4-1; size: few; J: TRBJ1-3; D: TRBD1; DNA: TGCGCCAGCAGCCGTGAAGGGGGCAGTGGAAACACCATATATTTT; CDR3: CASSREGGSGNTIYF